Included here is one T cell receptor (beta chain) sequence, with context. In this sample, this clonotype turned up many times. The antigen it binds to is not known. Base qualities are missing; no much larger clone stands one base away. This record comes from a study of T cells in Graves' hyperthyroidism and ophthalmopathy (dated by TCRdb to between 2018 and 2021). At the level of the whole study: Peripheral blood was sampled at the time of initial diagnosis, prior to any treatment. Thyroid tissue and blood T-cell repertoires from more than 5 Graves' hyperthyroidism patients were also compared in the study. Once sampling was done, hyperthyroidism patients were given methimazole at a starting dose of 30 mg daily, whereas ophthalmopathy patients were given high-dose intravenous methylprednisolone. An independent validation cohort of fewer than 20 hyperthyroidism patients and roughly 16 patients who later progressed to ophthalmopathy tested prospective prediction of ophthalmopathy. The paper reports TCR Vbeta CDR3 sequencing of over 130 peripheral blood samples: some 41 ophthalmopathy, under 85 hyperthyroidism and around 17 progressor patients. To identify TCR V-J signatures that set the groups apart, the researchers used a discovery cohort of more than 95 patients, made up of around 42 with Graves' ophthalmopathy and some 56 with stable Graves' hyperthyroidism. For training and testing, the 100 or so patients in the discovery cohort were randomly divided in a 7:3 ratio. Study-wide conclusions, independent of this receptor: A model built on a 13 V-J signature distinguished ophthalmopathy from stable hyperthyroidism, reaching about 88% sensitivity and about 81% specificity in cross-validation and 80%/75% in testing. Most expanded thyroid clonotypes (frequency above 0.001) were also found in blood, which suggests that blood repertoires may mirror thyroid immune responses. In validation, the model predicted progression to ophthalmopathy with about 71% sensitivity and around 72% specificity, a median of about 6.7 months before onset. Sample size was not statistically predetermined, and blinding of investigators to group allocation was not performed.

The TCR beta CDR3 regions were amplified from RNA transcripts. The TCR CDR3 was subjected to a first round of RT-PCR using the HTBI primer set and the Qiagen OneStep RT-PCR kit. Libraries were constructed in a second round of multiplex PCR, after which size selection and purification were performed. Paired-end sequencing of the libraries was performed with 100 bp reads on an Illumina HiSeq2000. The original pipeline was this. SOAPnuke was used to process the raw data, throwing out any read that contained adapters or uncalled bases, had a mean Phred below 15, or lacked an exact constant-primer or identifier match. High-quality paired reads were merged using COPE v1.2.5, and each unique nucleotide sequence was defined as a clonotype. MiTCR v1.1 was used to align clonotypes to the IMGT TRBV, TRBD and TRBJ reference segments. The analysis was restricted to V-J combinations with a frequency above 0.0001, which together covered roughly 99% of the repertoires. The TCS score was defined as F50 (clonal expansion) divided by E x V (chaos), with BLOSUM62-based TCRdist calculated between CDR3 peptides within each V-J. Welch's t-statistics and random forest reduced several hundred V-J features to some 14, which were used in a naive Bayes classifier (R e1071). The public reads were reanalyzed by TCRdb: fastp trimming at Q25, MiXCR alignment, in-frame beta chains only. A single entry per CDR3 protein holds the most common genes and DNA from its merged rows. In this record, the V and J calls reflect TCRdb's handling and not the investigators' own analysis. Counted in this sample were over 250,000 distinct CDR3 sequences; under 30% of them appeared once. The ten largest make up more than 25% of the sample.

CDR1 is given as DFQATT and CDR2 as SNEGSKA, both from the germline V gene (reference sequence). The cysteine opens and the phenylalanine closes a CDR3 of 16 amino acids. CDR3 DNA is the only sequence kept; it has 48 bases, read in frame from the first base. The junction shows trimming of 2 bases on V and 5 bases on J, and the gene matches do not reach 8 bases of it. The hyperthyroidism patients were between 18 and 65 years old and newly diagnosed, with a disease duration of less than 2 months. Any patient with an uncontrolled infection, another autoimmune disease, pregnancy or lactation was excluded. Clinical symptoms, serum thyroxine and TRAb, thyroid ultrasound, and orbital computed tomography formed the basis for the diagnoses. Blood from progressor patients was drawn when they were first diagnosed with hyperthyroidism, before any ophthalmopathy symptoms appeared. Ficoll-Paque density gradient centrifugation was used to isolate PBMCs from under 11 ml of fresh peripheral blood. Progressor patients were defined as those initially diagnosed with Graves' hyperthyroidism in whom ophthalmopathy developed during follow-up. Total RNA was extracted using Trizol reagent, and RNA quality was assessed on an Agilent 2100 Bioanalyzer.

The source is a man aged 35 to 55 with Graves' hyperthyroidism that later progressed to Graves' ophthalmopathy. This chain is built from TRBV20-1 and TRBJ2-7, with 14 middle bases fitting TRBD2. Sequencing used blood. The bases are TGCAGTGCTAGAACCGGGACTAGCGGGAGCTGGGACGAGCAGTACTTC. It translates as CSARTGTSGSWDEQYF.